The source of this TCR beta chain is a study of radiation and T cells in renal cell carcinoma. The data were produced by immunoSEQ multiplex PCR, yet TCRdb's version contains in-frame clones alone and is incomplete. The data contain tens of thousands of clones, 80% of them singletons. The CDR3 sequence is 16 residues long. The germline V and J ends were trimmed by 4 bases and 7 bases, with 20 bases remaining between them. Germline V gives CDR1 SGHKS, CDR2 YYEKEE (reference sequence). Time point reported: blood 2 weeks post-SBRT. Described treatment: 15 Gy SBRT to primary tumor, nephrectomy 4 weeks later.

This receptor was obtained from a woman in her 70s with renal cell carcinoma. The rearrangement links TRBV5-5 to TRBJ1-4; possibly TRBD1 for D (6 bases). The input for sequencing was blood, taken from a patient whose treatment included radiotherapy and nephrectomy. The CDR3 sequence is CASSVRGGAGGEKLFF. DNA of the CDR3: TGTGCCAGCAGCGTCCGGGGGGGCGCCGGTGGTGAAAAACTGTTTTTT.